Described below is a single TCR beta chain sequence and its context. This entry comes from a study of blood T cell repertoires in COVID-19. Study-level information: From the United States, Italy and Spain came samples of acute and convalescent COVID-19. Sources were T cells, B-cell-depleted T cells, or PBMCs; the material itself was cDNA or gDNA.

Trimming stripped 0 bases from V and 6 bases from J, with 13 bases between. Germline V gene data show CDR1 as MNHNY and CDR2 as SVGAGI (reference sequence). The CDR3 contains 15 residues. How the authors handled the data: Estimation of nucleated cell counts relied on the amplification of reference gene primers. The method was immunoSEQ multiplex PCR; TCRdb's version includes in-frame clones alone and lacks a portion of them. V and J calls and clone size are given by that table; D and trimming were obtained from the DNA. The table lists tens of thousands of clones, approximately 85% of them singletons.

The rearrangement joins TRBV6-6 to TRBJ2-3, with D unresolved. The TCR comes from a human donor in a cohort sampled during active COVID-19. The specimen was peripheral blood. In nucleotides, the CDR3 is TGTGCCAGCAGTTACTCCCAACCACCTAGGGATACGCAGTATTTT. Translated, it gives CASSYSQPPRDTQYF.